A selection of T cell receptor beta chains follows, all from one sample in a study of molecular identifiers for immune sequencing clone quantification. TCRdb itself ran the PCR reads through MiXCR, one entry per CDR3 protein. The sample lists 400,000 to 600,000 distinct CDR3 sequences, roughly 24% occurring once. Source material: naive CD8+ T cells from blood, with Jurkat cell RNA spiked in. These TCRs come from a human donor in good health. Some libraries in this study had Jurkat cell RNA spiked in. The CDR3 runs from the conserved cysteine through the conserved F or W. The D gene is left open where the match is weak. Only part of the rows carry a size: once, few, many, or a class if the clone is expanded.

j_gene | d_gene | abundance | v_gene | CDR3nt | CDR3aa
TRBJ2-1 | TRBD1 | NA | TRBV24-1 | TGTGCCACCAGCATAAGACAGGGCACTGAGCAGTTCTTC | CATSIRQGTEQFF
TRBJ2-3 | NA | NA | TRBV4-3 | TGCGCCAGCAGCCAAGGTTCAGGGTCAGATACGCAGTATTTT | CASSQGSGSDTQYF
TRBJ2-7 | NA | many | TRBV6-2/TRBV6-3 | TGTGCCAGCAGTTCCCTTCCCGGGGGATTTGAGGAGCAGTACTTC | CASSSLPGGFEEQYF
TRBJ2-7 | NA | many | TRBV3-1 | TGTGCCAGCAGCCAAGTGGGATACTGGCAGTACTTC | CASSQVGYWQYF
TRBJ2-7 | NA | few | TRBV6-1 | TGTGCCAGCAGTGAAGATTCATTTTCCTACGAGCAGTACTTC | CASSEDSFSYEQYF
TRBJ2-2 | NA | NA | TRBV13 | TGTGCCAGCAGCCCCCCCTACAGCACCGGGGAGCTGTTTTTT | CASSPPYSTGELFF
TRBJ2-7 | NA | many | TRBV29-1 | TGCAGCGTTGGCAGCTCCTACGAGCAGTACTTC | CSVGSSYEQYF
TRBJ2-7 | TRBD1 | many | TRBV4-3 | TGCGCCAGCAGCCATGGACAGGGAGGGCAGTACTTC | CASSHGQGGQYF
TRBJ2-5 | NA | NA | TRBV24-1 | TGTGCCACCGGGGGCGCCGACCAAGAGGAGCCCCAGTACTTC | CATGGADQEEPQYF
TRBJ2-7 | NA | many | TRBV14 | TGTGCCAGCAGCTTACCAGGGTCTGGAGAGCAGTACTTC | CASSLPGSGEQYF
TRBJ1-5 | NA | many | TRBV19 | TGTGCCAGTAGTATAGGACTAGAACCCCAGCATTTT | CASSIGLEPQHF
TRBJ1-5 | NA | many | TRBV28 | TGTGCCAGCAGTTTATCTCAGCCCCAGCATTTT | CASSLSQPQHF
TRBJ2-7 | NA | NA | TRBV5-3 | TGTGCCAGCGGCTTGAGGGGGTTCGGCGAGCAGTACTTC | CASGLRGFGEQYF
TRBJ2-7 | NA | few | TRBV20-1 | TGCAGTGCTAGATCATCAGACTCGAGCTCCTACGAGCAGTACTTC | CSARSSDSSSYEQYF
TRBJ1-5 | NA | NA | TRBV12-3/TRBV12-4 | TGTGCCAGCAGCCCCGGCGAGGAGAGCAATCAGCCCCAGCATTTT | CASSPGEESNQPQHF
TRBJ2-7 | NA | NA | TRBV11-2 | TGTGCCAGCAGCTTAGAGTTCCGGGCGGACGAGCAGTACTTC | CASSLEFRADEQYF